The next 9 T cell receptor beta chains were all read from a single sample in a study of shared clonotypes between healthy human individuals. Positively selected for CCR7, the CD45RO-negative cells used as naive CD8 cells excluded terminally differentiated effector memory CD45RA+ cells. Profiled with immunoSEQ multiplex PCR; TCRdb holds only in-frame clones, not every one. The sample yields over 2 million clones, over 85% seen once. The sequenced sample consisted of naive CD8+ T cells sorted from blood. These receptors were obtained from a man between 18 and 35 years old in good health.

V gene TRBV7-2 combines with J gene TRBJ2-6; D unresolved. This CDR3 has 14 amino acids. Trimming took off 3 bases at V and 1 base at J, with 4 bases between the two ends. Germline V gives CDR1 SGHTA, CDR2 FQGNSA. The CDR3 bases are TGTGCCAGCAGCTTCAGATCTGGGGCCAACGTCCTGACTTTC. This codes for CASSFRSGANVLTF.

The chain carries TRBV6-5 and TRBJ2-7; D is unclear. The V end lost 0 bases, the J end lost 6 bases, and 9 bases lay between the germline ends. The CDR3 spans 13 residues. CDR1 is MNHEY and CDR2 is SVGAGI in the germline V gene. DNA of the CDR3: TGTGCCAGCAGTTACTCGGTGCCCTCCGAGCAGTACTTC. It is translated as CASSYSVPSEQYF.

The chain recombines TRBV11-2 with TRBJ2-7, with D maybe TRBD1 (5 bases). This CDR3 is 13 amino acids long. V lost 2 bases and J lost 5, with 10 bases in between. Germline values: CDR1 SGHAT, CDR2 FQNNGV. CDR3: CASSLSRVDEQYF. CDR3 DNA sequence: TGTGCCAGCAGCTTAAGCAGGGTGGACGAGCAGTACTTC.

The chain employs TRBV4-1 and TRBJ2-7; 7 bases agree with TRBD1. The CDR3 contains 15 residues. Germline V CDR1 and CDR2: MGHRA, YSYEKL. V trimming: 1 base; J trimming: 4 bases; junction bases outside the gene matches: 7. The CDR3 sequence is CASSQVPQGIYEQYF. For the CDR3, the DNA is TGCGCCAGCAGCCAAGTTCCACAGGGGATTTACGAGCAGTACTTC.

The chain recombines TRBV6-1 with TRBJ1-1; D ambiguous. Germline CDR1 is MNHNS and CDR2 is SASEGT. This CDR3 is built from 13 residues. Trimming pared 2 bases from V and 1 base from J, leaving 5 bases between. CDR3 sequence reads: CASSELWNTEAFF. The CDR3 DNA reads as TGTGCCAGCAGTGAATTGTGGAACACTGAAGCTTTCTTT.

J is TRBJ1-5 and V is TRBV27; no reliable D call. Trimming left V 5 bases short and J 10 bases short, with 12 bases between. This CDR3 is 12 amino acids long. The V gene's germline CDR1 is MNHEY and CDR2 SMNVEV (reference sequence). The chain's CDR3 is CASSPLRGPQHF. The DNA of the CDR3 is TGTGCCAGCAGTCCCCTCAGAGGACCCCAGCATTTT.

With regard to this clone: Other DNA sequences in this specimen translate into the identical CDR3. The genes are TRBV28 and TRBJ2-7, with 10 bases lining up with TRBD1. The germline CDR1 and CDR2 sequences are MDHEN and SYDVKM. This CDR3 contains 14 residues. The ends lost 3 bases at V and 2 bases at J; junction bases unmatched: 1. CDR3 residues: CASSFGTGAYEQYF. The CDR3, as DNA: TGTGCCAGCAGTTTCGGGACAGGGGCCTACGAGCAGTACTTC.

V gene TRBV6-1 combines with J gene TRBJ1-2; D uncertain. Germline CDR1 MNHNS, CDR2 SASEGT. This CDR3 has 14 residues. V lost 3 bases to trimming and J lost 3 bases, with 11 bases between them. The CDR3 spells CASSDSVGHYGYTF. In DNA, the CDR3 is TGTGCCAGCAGTGATTCAGTAGGGCACTATGGCTACACCTTC.

The chain employs TRBV28 and TRBJ2-5; TRBD2 is a possible D gene (7 bases). Per the germline V gene, CDR1 is MDHEN and CDR2 is SYDVKM. The length of the CDR3 is 16 residues. Trimming shortened V by 4 bases and J by 2 bases, and 17 bases separated the two germline ends. This chain's CDR3 is CASSSIGGGLQETQYF. In DNA, the CDR3 is TGTGCCAGCAGTTCTATCGGCGGGGGCCTACAAGAGACCCAGTACTTC.